The 23 T cell receptor beta chains given below trace back to one sample, sequenced in a study of T cells after yellow fever vaccination. Each CDR3 protein gets one entry after TCRdb re-called the 5' RACE reads with MiXCR. Found here are about 340,000 distinct CDR3 sequences, approximately 13% of them singletons; the top ten hold about 3%. Sequences were derived from CD4+ T cells sorted from PBMCs, sampled 15 days after the yellow fever booster vaccination. All receptors come from a young man who received the YFV17D yellow fever vaccine.

This clonotype is a singleton in its sample. The chain uses TRBV28 and TRBJ1-2; D may be TRBD1 (6 bases). CDR3 length: 14 residues. The V and J ends lost 8 bases and 0 bases respectively, with 13 bases between them. The V gene's germline CDR1 is MDHEN and CDR2 SYDVKM. The CDR3 loop reads CASGGRFANYGYTF. DNA for the CDR3: TGTGCCAGCGGGGGGCGGTTTGCTAACTATGGCTACACCTTC.

The V gene is TRBV21-1, the J gene TRBJ2-7; the DNA was not used to check the table's D call, TRBD1. TRBV21-1 represents a pseudogene. The length of the CDR3 is 12 residues. The CDR3 loop reads CASRRPGAEQYV. The CDR3 nucleotides are TGTGCCAGCAGGCGACCAGGGGCCGAGCAGTACGTC.

This chain links TRBV7-6 with TRBJ2-7, with TRBD1 matching over 9 bases. Losses at the gene ends were 10 bases for V and 2 bases for J; bases not matched to a gene: 12. Per the germline V gene, CDR1 is SGHVS and CDR2 is FNYEAQ. The CDR3 sequence is 15 residues long. DNA of the CDR3: TGTGCCAATTACAGGGGGCGGATAGAACCCTACGAGCAGTACGTC. This gives the protein CANYRGRIEPYEQYV.

CDR3 sequence reads: CASTIGIGTDGEKLFF. CDR3 in DNA: TGCGCCAGCACCATCGGAATCGGGACCGACGGAGAAAAACTGTTTTTT. This rearrangement joins TRBV4-3 to TRBJ1-4; D might be TRBD1 (5 bases). Trimming took 7 bases from V and 8 from J, leaving 23 bases between them. The germline gives CDR1 LGHNA, CDR2 YSLEER. The CDR3 has 16 residues.

The V call is TRBV20-1, the J call TRBJ1-2; D call uncertain. The CDR3 length is 13 residues. Trimming shortened V by 8 bases and J by 4 bases, and 17 bases separated the two germline ends. The germline CDR1 and CDR2 sequences are DFQATT and SNEGSKA (reference sequence). The CDR3 region is CSLGSGVVYGYTF. The CDR3 DNA reads as TGCAGTCTGGGCTCCGGGGTGGTCTATGGCTACACCTTC.

The V call is TRBV6-2 or TRBV6-3, the J call TRBJ2-1, with 7 bases fitting TRBD1. V gave up 5 bases and J gave up 0 bases; unmatched junction bases: 4. CDR1 and CDR2 from the germline V gene are MNHEY and SVGEGT. The CDR3 has 15 residues. CDR3 protein: CASSTYRGSYNEQFF. CDR3 bases: TGTGCCAGCAGTACCTACAGGGGCTCCTACAATGAGCAGTTCTTC.

This clonotype was counted only a few times. The gene calls are TRBV28 and TRBJ2-2; tentatively, D is TRBD2 (7 bases). V was clipped by 2 bases and J by 4 bases, with 14 bases between them. The germline gives CDR1 MDHEN, CDR2 SYDVKM. The CDR3 has 16 residues. CDR3 in amino acids: CASSLVAGALTGELFF. CDR3 sequence (DNA): TGTGCCAGCAGTTTAGTCGCGGGGGCCCTCACCGGGGAGCTGTTTTTT. Filled out from reference TRBV28 and TRBJ2-2, the complete variable domain reads DVKVTQSSRYLVKRTGEKVFLECVQDMDHENMFWYRQDPGLGLRLIYFSYDVKMKEKGDIPEGYSVSREKKERFSLILESASTNQTSMYLCASSLVAGALTGELFFGEGSRLTVL.

This clonotype has only a few counts. The chain recombines TRBV7-9 with TRBJ1-1; no clear D gene. Germline lookup yields CDR1 SEHNR and CDR2 FQNEAQ (reference sequence). With 0 bases removed from V and 1 base from J, the gap between germline ends came to 9 bases. The CDR3 is made up of 15 amino acids. The CDR3 is CASSLAGRRNTEAFF. CDR3 in DNA: TGTGCCAGCAGCTTAGCGGGCAGGAGGAACACTGAAGCTTTCTTT.

This clonotype was detected many times. V is TRBV7-2 and J is TRBJ1-1, with D uncertain. V was clipped by 3 bases and J by 4 bases, with 9 bases between them. CDR3 size: 13 residues. Germline-derived CDR1 and CDR2 are SGHTA and FQGNSA. For the CDR3, the DNA is TGTGCCAGCAGCTTTCAGTTGGCCACTGAAGCTTTCTTT. This encodes CASSFQLATEAFF.

This clonotype has just a few counts. V is TRBV29-1 and J is TRBJ1-2, with 7 bases lining up with TRBD1. The CDR3 has 14 residues. The junction had 7 bases not matched to a gene; V was cut back by 6 bases and J by 0 bases. Germline CDR1 and CDR2: SQVTM and ANQGSEA. CDR3: CSVTGQVANYGYTF. CDR3 nucleotide sequence: TGCAGCGTAACCGGACAGGTAGCTAACTATGGCTACACCTTC.

This clonotype was counted between two and nine times. The V gene is TRBV5-1, the J gene TRBJ2-2; perhaps TRBD1 as D (6 bases). The CDR3 extends over 15 amino acids. Per germline, CDR1 SGHRS and CDR2 YFSETQ. V gave up 6 bases and J gave up 3 bases, with 15 bases separating them. The CDR3 is CASNYGQTHTGELFF. The CDR3, as DNA: TGCGCCAGCAACTACGGACAGACCCACACCGGGGAGCTGTTTTTT.

The table lists this clonotype with many counts. The J gene is TRBJ2-7, the V gene TRBV10-3, with D tentatively TRBD1 (7 bases). Germline V gene lookup returns CDR1 ENHRY and CDR2 SYGVKD. The CDR3 length is 11 residues. With 5 bases removed from V and 6 bases from J, the gap between germline ends came to 8 bases. The CDR3 DNA reads as TGTGCCATCAGTCAGGGGGGCGAGCAGTACTTC. Translation: CAISQGGEQYF.

This chain connects TRBV2 to TRBJ2-3; no firm D call. Per the germline V gene, CDR1 is SNHLY and CDR2 is FYNNEI. Trimming removed 6 bases at V and 3 bases at J, with 10 bases between. The CDR3 extends over 13 amino acids. The DNA for the CDR3 is TGTGCCAGCAGGGTACTCGAAACAGATACGCAGTATTTT. Protein product: CASRVLETDTQYF.

Only a few counts were recorded for this clonotype. The V gene is TRBV5-1, the J gene TRBJ2-3, with 15 bases lining up with TRBD2. V was pared by 4 bases and J by 6 bases, with 0 bases of the junction left unmatched. This CDR3 is 14 amino acids long. Germline V CDR1 and CDR2: SGHRS, YFSETQ. In DNA, the CDR3 is TGCGCCAGCAGCGGACTAGCGGGGGGGGATACGCAGTATTTT. This sequence encodes CASSGLAGGDTQYF.

This clonotype occurred a few times. This sequence joins TRBV29-1 and TRBJ1-1, with 9 nucleotides matching TRBD1. The CDR3 is 14 amino acids. Trimming cost V 7 bases and J 0 bases; bases outside gene matches: 6. CDR1 is SQVTM and CDR2 is ANQGSEA in the germline V gene. The CDR3 is CSAPGQGMNTEAFF. The DNA of the CDR3 is TGCAGCGCCCCGGGACAGGGAATGAACACTGAAGCTTTCTTT.

This clonotype was detected a few times. J is TRBJ2-5 and V is TRBV7-8; no definite D call. This CDR3 spans 13 amino acids. Germline V gene lookup returns CDR1 SGHVS and CDR2 FQNEAQ. V was trimmed by 5 bases and J by 1 base, leaving 8 bases between them. The DNA for the CDR3 is TGTGCCAGCAGCGGGAACCCCCAAGAGACCCAGTACTTC. This encodes CASSGNPQETQYF.

The rearrangement links TRBV7-8 to TRBJ2-1, with TRBD2 matching over 9 bases. This CDR3 spans 14 amino acids. Germline assignment: CDR1 SGHVS and CDR2 FQNEAQ. The V gene end was trimmed by 10 bases and the J gene end by 7 bases; junction bases not matched to a gene: 11. For the CDR3, the DNA is TGTGCCACCCAGGGAGCGGGGGGTTTAAATGAGCAGTTCTTC. Protein: CATQGAGGLNEQFF.

V gene TRBV20-1 combines with J gene TRBJ2-7; 7 positions agree with TRBD2. With V trimmed by 3 bases and J by 2 bases, 10 bases remained unmatched. This CDR3 is built from 15 residues. Germline CDR1 DFQATT, CDR2 SNEGSKA (reference sequence). The CDR3 region is CSARSQAGITYEQYF. The CDR3 DNA reads as TGCAGTGCTAGGTCCCAAGCGGGGATTACCTACGAGCAGTACTTC.

This clonotype was seen more than once but under ten times. V and J are TRBV7-2 and TRBJ1-3; D gene uncertain. V lost 2 bases to trimming and J lost 3 bases, with 11 bases between them. CDR3 length: 15 amino acids. Germline V CDR1 and CDR2: SGHTA, FQGNSA. The CDR3 region has the DNA TGTGCCAGCAGCTTAACGTTGGGGATTGGAAACACCATATATTTT. Protein product: CASSLTLGIGNTIYF.

The chain carries TRBV4-3 and TRBJ2-2; D is possibly TRBD1 or TRBD2 (5 bases each). Looked up from germline, CDR1 is LGHNA and CDR2 is YSLEER. The CDR3 is 14 residues long. V shed 0 bases and J shed 13 bases, with 15 bases lying between them. CDR3 sequence (DNA): TGCGCCAGCAGCCAAGATTCGACGAGGGGTGGGCTGTTTTTT. Translating gives CASSQDSTRGGLFF.

The rearrangement joins TRBV12-3 or TRBV12-4 to TRBJ1-6; tentatively, D is TRBD1 (6 bases). The CDR3 is 14 residues long. V was trimmed by 7 bases and J by 9 bases, leaving 16 bases between them. The CDR3 spells CASNVAGVSSPLHF. CDR3 bases: TGTGCCAGCAACGTAGCAGGGGTGAGTTCACCCCTCCACTTT.

This clonotype was seen more than once but under ten times. The chain uses TRBV30 and TRBJ1-1, with 7 positions matching TRBD1. With V trimmed by 1 base and J by 10 bases, 6 bases remained unmatched. Germline values: CDR1 GTSNPN, CDR2 SVGIG (reference sequence). The CDR3 spans 12 residues. CDR3 region: CAWSGGGGGAFF. The CDR3 nucleotides are TGTGCCTGGAGTGGAGGGGGCGGTGGAGCTTTCTTT.

This clonotype was seen only a few times. This sequence joins TRBV20-1 and TRBJ2-1; 9 positions agree with TRBD2. V gave up 3 bases and J gave up 9 bases; unmatched junction bases: 6. The CDR3 runs 13 residues. Germline CDR1 DFQATT, CDR2 SNEGSKA (reference sequence). The CDR3 protein is CSASPAGGPEQFF. Here the CDR3 DNA reads TGCAGTGCTAGTCCAGCGGGGGGTCCTGAGCAGTTCTTC.